The entry that follows covers one T cell receptor (beta chain) sequence. Its antigen is not identified. One junction end does not reproduce the germline sequence, and a read error may be involved. This entry is derived from a study of cytomegalovirus exposure and HLA in healthy donors. Study conclusions and caveats: Several of the most significant clusters appeared, in a later analysis, to be linked to common viral pathogens. Evidence from a later analysis indicated that most CMV-associated TCR beta chains looked HLA-restricted.

PCR employed 60 Vbeta and 13 Jbeta primers. Profiled with immunoSEQ multiplex PCR; TCRdb holds only in-frame clones, not every one. Among approximately 82,000 clones, around two thirds were seen once, and the ten largest hold roughly 6%. This CDR3 region has 12 residues. Germline V CDR1 and CDR2: SEHNR, FQNEAQ (reference sequence). The study sampled nominally healthy donors, though unrecorded immune exposures were likely. Specimen: PBMCs. V usage is TRBV7-9 and J usage is TRBJ1-6; no definite D call. This clonotype was sampled from a young woman in good health and CMV-seropositive. The CDR3 protein is CSSSLSDSPLHF. DNA of the CDR3: TGTTCCAGCAGCTTGTCGGATTCACCCCTCCACTTT. Drawing the rest from reference TRBV7-9 and TRBJ1-6, the complete variable domain is DTGVSQNPRHKITKRGQNVTFRCDPISEHNRLYWYRQTLGQGPEFLTYFQNEAQLEKSRLLSDRFSAERPKGSFSTLEIQRTEQGDSAMYLCSSSLSDSPLHFGNGTRLTVT.